Presented here are 16 T cell receptor beta chains from one specimen sequenced in a study of response to subunit inactivated influenza vaccine. MiXCR, run by TCRdb on the RT-PCR reads, gives a single entry per CDR3 protein. The sample has around 760,000 distinct CDR3 sequences; approximately 15% are singletons. Here the sequenced sample was PBMCs from blood, taken around two weeks before vaccination. The receptors come from a man aged 50 to 60 who received an inactivated influenza vaccine.

This clonotype has only a few counts. This chain links TRBV28 with TRBJ1-1, with D possibly TRBD1 on 6 matching bases. Per germline, CDR1 MDHEN and CDR2 SYDVKM. V lost 5 bases and J 3 bases, leaving 16 bases between the germline ends. The CDR3 extends over 15 amino acids. The DNA of the CDR3 is TGTGCCAGCAGTCAAACAGGGAGGGGGTACACTGAAGCTTTCTTT. Protein sequence: CASSQTGRGYTEAFF.

V and J are TRBV7-3 and TRBJ2-2, with D perhaps TRBD2 (6 bases). The CDR3 loop spans 14 amino acids. Per the germline V gene, CDR1 is SGHTA and CDR2 is FQGTGA. The V and J ends lost 5 bases and 4 bases respectively, with 11 bases between them. The CDR3 DNA reads as TGTGCCAGCAGCCGGACTACTCTCACCGGGGAGCTGTTTTTT. As protein: CASSRTTLTGELFF.

The CDR3 sequence: CASSSQGGGTHYNEQFF. As DNA, the CDR3 is TGTGCCAGCAGCTCGCAGGGAGGAGGGACCCACTACAATGAGCAGTTCTTC. The rearrangement uses TRBV11-2 and TRBJ2-1; D is perhaps TRBD2 (6 bases). The CDR3 contains 17 residues. CDR1 is SGHAT and CDR2 is FQNNGV in the germline V gene. Trimming stripped 4 bases from V and 3 bases from J, with 19 bases between.

This chain uses TRBV27 with TRBJ2-3; D perhaps matches TRBD1 (6 bases). The CDR3 totals 13 residues. Per the germline V gene, CDR1 is MNHEY and CDR2 is SMNVEV (reference sequence). Deletions cut 2 bases from V and 5 bases from J, with 8 bases between. The CDR3 here is CASSLTDRDTQYF. The CDR3 coding sequence is TGTGCCAGCAGTTTAACGGACAGAGATACGCAGTATTTT.

This clonotype has a count of ten or more. The chain couples TRBV21-1 to TRBJ1-2. TRBV21-1 corresponds to a pseudogene. This CDR3 has 12 residues. The CDR3 DNA reads as TGTGCCAGCAGCAAAGAGGGCTATGGCTACACCTTC. Translating it yields CASSKEGYGYTF.

The gene calls are TRBV20-1 and TRBJ2-1, with D tentatively TRBD1 or TRBD2 (5 bases each). Germline loops: CDR1 DFQATT, CDR2 SNEGSKA (reference sequence). V dropped 4 bases and J dropped 9 bases, with 19 bases sitting between them. This CDR3 has 14 residues. CDR3 sequence: CSAIPLGVLGEQFF. The CDR3 coding sequence is TGCAGTGCTATTCCCCTGGGGGTCTTGGGTGAGCAGTTCTTC.

Only a few counts were recorded for this clonotype. The chain employs TRBV7-9 and TRBJ2-5, with TRBD2 matching 7 bases. The CDR3 length is 14 residues. CDR1 and CDR2 from the germline V gene are SEHNR and FQNEAQ (reference sequence). Germline trimming cut 1 base from V and 2 bases from J; bases unmatched to any gene: 1. The CDR3, as DNA: TGTGCCAGCAGCTTAGGGACTAGGCAAGAGACCCAGTACTTC. Translating it yields CASSLGTRQETQYF.

This clonotype was picked up many times. The CDR3 sequence is CASTIGETQYF. For the CDR3, the DNA is TGTGCCAGCACTATAGGGGAGACCCAGTACTTC. V is TRBV25-1 and J is TRBJ2-5; no clear D gene. V lost 7 bases, J lost 5 bases, and 8 bases lay in between. The CDR3 is 11 residues long. Per the germline V gene, CDR1 is MGHDK and CDR2 is SYGVNS.

The CDR3 nucleotides are TGTGCCAGCAGCTTAGTTGGGGAAGAGCAGTACTTC. Residues: CASSLVGEEQYF. This chain joins TRBV7-9 and TRBJ2-7; unclear D gene. The CDR3 loop spans 12 amino acids. Germline CDR1 SEHNR, CDR2 FQNEAQ (reference sequence). V was trimmed by 1 base and J by 7 bases, leaving 8 bases between them.

The chain carries TRBV11-2 and TRBJ2-5; D is possibly TRBD2 (6 bases). The CDR3 has 16 amino acids. V was pared by 2 bases and J by 5 bases, with 18 bases between. CDR1 and CDR2 (germline): SGHAT, FQNNGV. CDR3 sequence reads: CASSLLAGLASETQYF. The CDR3 DNA reads as TGTGCCAGCAGCTTACTCGCGGGACTGGCTAGCGAGACCCAGTACTTC.

The chain employs TRBV6-2 or TRBV6-3 and TRBJ2-1; possible D gene TRBD2, 5 bases. The CDR3 spans 15 residues. Germline V gene sequence: CDR1 MNHEY, CDR2 SVGEGT. V was trimmed by 7 bases and J by 2 bases, leaving 15 bases between them. The CDR3 is CASKDASGAYNEQFF. DNA of the CDR3: TGTGCCAGCAAAGACGCGAGCGGAGCCTACAATGAGCAGTTCTTC.

This clonotype was seen repeatedly, ten times or more. CDR3 coding DNA: TGTGCCAGTACACACAGGGCCAGCTCCTACAATGAGCAGTTCTTC. The encoded protein is CASTHRASSYNEQFF. This chain links TRBV12-3 or TRBV12-4 with TRBJ2-1; maybe TRBD1 (6 bases). The CDR3 consists of 15 residues. V lost 9 bases, J lost 0 bases, and 15 bases lay in between.

This clonotype was observed a few times. This sequence joins TRBV6-1 and TRBJ2-1; 8 bases line up with TRBD1. The CDR3 sequence is 17 residues long. Trimming took 6 bases from V and 0 from J; bases not matched to a gene: 10. The germline V gene encodes CDR1 MNHNS and CDR2 SASEGT. The CDR3 region has the DNA TGTGCCAGCAGGGACTTGGGACAGGCGAGCTCCTACAATGAGCAGTTCTTC. Its protein is CASRDLGQASSYNEQFF.

This clonotype was seen more than once but under ten times. This chain uses TRBV20-1 with TRBJ2-5; 8 bases fit TRBD2. The CDR3 extends over 16 amino acids. After removal of 5 bases from V and 2 bases from J, the junction contained 13 bases not matched to a gene. Germline CDR1 DFQATT, CDR2 SNEGSKA (reference sequence). The CDR3 protein is CSAGGKAGATQETQYF. CDR3 nucleotides: TGCAGTGCTGGGGGGAAAGCGGGGGCTACTCAAGAGACCCAGTACTTC.

The table lists this clonotype with a few counts. V is TRBV20-1 and J is TRBJ2-7; D may be TRBD1 (6 bases). Between the trimmed V and J ends, which lost 6 bases and 3 bases, there was a span of 15 bases. The CDR3 length is 13 residues. Germline V gene lookup returns CDR1 DFQATT and CDR2 SNEGSKA (reference sequence). The chain's CDR3 is CSANPDRYYEQYF. CDR3 in DNA: TGCAGTGCAAACCCCGACAGGTACTACGAGCAGTACTTC.

In its sample, this clonotype was seen many times. Relative to the germline gene, one junction end is altered; a read error may explain this. V is TRBV7-7 and J is TRBJ2-5; the match to TRBD2 covers 7 bases. Per the germline V gene, CDR1 is SSHAT and CDR2 is FNYEAQ (reference sequence). The CDR3 loop spans 14 amino acids. In nucleotides, the CDR3 is TGTGCTAGCAGCGCCGGGACTACCCAAGAGACCCAGTACTTC. Translating it yields CASSAGTTQETQYF.